This T cell receptor (beta chain) stems from a study of cytomegalovirus exposure and HLA in healthy donors. Findings and caveats of the study: In a later analysis, a missense DCLRE1C variant was linked to TCR beta V- and J-gene trimming. An analysis done earlier found most TCR beta V segments productive about 87% or about 30% of the time. The authors enumerated 150 to 200 TCR beta chains as linked to cytomegalovirus.

CDR1 is SQVTM and CDR2 is ANQGSEA in the germline V gene. The CDR3 is 11 amino acids. PCR amplification relied on 60 Vbeta primers (plus 13 Jbeta primers). Here immunoSEQ multiplex PCR was the method, and the copy in TCRdb shows in-frame clones only, minus some. The sample includes 110,000 to 150,000 clones. For this clone: Its antigen is as yet unknown.

The sequenced material came from PBMCs. The chain couples TRBV29-1 to TRBJ2-5, with D maybe TRBD1 (7 bases). The J call may be mistaken, given a closer DNA end match to TRBJ2-7. The sequence came from a male donor in good health and CMV-seronegative. The CDR3 is CSVFQGGEQYF. In DNA, the CDR3 is TGCAGCGTTTTCCAGGGGGGCGAGCAGTACTTC.